What follows are 3 T cell receptor beta chains derived from one specimen sequenced in a study of blood T cells in healthy people across ages (dated by TCRdb to about 2015). The library came from 5' RACE. Sequencing instrument: Illumina HiSeq 2500. A second PCR of about 6 to 11 cycles was run with a J-beta primer mix and a sample-barcoded 5' primer. TCRdb reran the public reads through fastp at Q25 and MiXCR, keeping productive beta chains. Entries that share a CDR3 protein sequence are merged under the most common genes and DNA. The table for this sample lists 590,000 or so distinct CDR3 sequences; roughly 31% of them were counted only once. Jointly, the top ten make up around a sixth of the sample. The sequenced sample consisted of blood. The receptors shown here come from a woman aged 80 or older in good health.

This clonotype was observed a few times. The CDR3 DNA reads TGTGCCAGCAGGTGGGGGGACAGGGGTGAAGCTTTCTTT. This codes for CASRWGDRGEAFF. The chain couples TRBV5-5 to TRBJ1-1, with 10 bases matching TRBD1. The CDR3 length is 13 residues. CDR1 SGHKS and CDR2 YYEKEE come from the germline V gene (reference sequence). With V trimmed by 5 bases and J by 7 bases, 5 bases remained unmatched.

Only a few counts were recorded for this clonotype. At one end, the junction sequence differs from germline, possibly due to a read error. The chain employs TRBV7-2 and TRBJ2-5; D ambiguous. The V gene's germline CDR1 is SGHTA and CDR2 FQGNSA. The CDR3 extends over 16 amino acids. DNA for the CDR3: TGTGCCAGCAACTTAGATGGTCTAGGCGCACAAGAGACCCAGTACTTC. It specifies CASNLDGLGAQETQYF.

J is TRBJ1-3 and V is TRBV3-1, with TRBD1 identical over 7 bases. The CDR3 extends over 15 amino acids. With V trimmed by 5 bases and J by 2 bases, 6 bases remained unmatched. The germline CDR1 and CDR2 sequences are LGHDT and YNNKEL (reference sequence). The CDR3 nucleotides read TGTGCCAGCAGCTCCAGGGGGAAAACTGGAAACACCATATATTTT. Its protein is CASSSRGKTGNTIYF.